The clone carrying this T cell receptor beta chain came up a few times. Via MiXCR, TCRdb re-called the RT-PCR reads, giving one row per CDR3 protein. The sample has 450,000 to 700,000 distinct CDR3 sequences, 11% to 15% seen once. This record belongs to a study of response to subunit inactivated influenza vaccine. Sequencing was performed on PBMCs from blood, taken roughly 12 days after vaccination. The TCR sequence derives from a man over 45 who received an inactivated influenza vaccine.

This CDR3 reads CATRGSQAAWNTEAFF. The CDR3 nucleotides read TGTGCCACCAGGGGGTCTCAGGCAGCTTGGAACACTGAAGCTTTCTTT. This chain uses TRBV15 with TRBJ1-1; D remains unclear. The germline V gene encodes CDR1 LNHNV and CDR2 YYDKDF (reference sequence). CDR3 length: 16 amino acids. With 6 bases removed from V and 1 base from J, the gap between germline ends came to 18 bases. The whole variable domain, remainder taken from reference TRBV15 and TRBJ1-1, is DAMVIQNPRYQVTQFGKPVTLSCSQTLNHNVMYWYQQKSSQAPKLLFHYYDKDFNNEADTPDNFQSRRPNTSFCFLDIRSPGLGDTAMYLCATRGSQAAWNTEAFFGQGTRLTVV.